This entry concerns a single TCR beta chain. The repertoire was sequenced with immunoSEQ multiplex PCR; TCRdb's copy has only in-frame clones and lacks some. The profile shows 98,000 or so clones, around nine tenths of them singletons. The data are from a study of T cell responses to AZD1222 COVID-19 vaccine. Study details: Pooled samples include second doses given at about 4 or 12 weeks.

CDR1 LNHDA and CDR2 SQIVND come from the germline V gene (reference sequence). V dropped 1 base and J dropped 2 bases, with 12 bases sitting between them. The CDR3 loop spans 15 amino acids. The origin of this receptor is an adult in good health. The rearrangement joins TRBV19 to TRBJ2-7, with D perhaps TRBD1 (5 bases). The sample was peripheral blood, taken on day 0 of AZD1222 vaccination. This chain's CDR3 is CASSIGRGGTYEQYF. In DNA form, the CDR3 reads TGTGCCAGTAGTATAGGTAGGGGTGGCACCTACGAGCAGTACTTC.